This entry concerns a single TCR beta chain. This clone came up many times. Its cognate antigen has yet to be identified. No per-base quality is available; no much larger clone lies one base away. The library was built by means of the immunoSEQ multiplex PCR assay. Concerning the study's data processing: To diagnose cytomegalovirus status from the catalog of TCR beta chain sequences, a statistical classification framework was built. Here the immuneACCESS table is served through TCRdb, limited to in-frame sequences with V and J called. Missing clones are a known gap in these copies; in checked studies unresolved V genes cover under half, and the rest lacks a known reason. V, J and clone size derive from that table, while D and trimming were established from the DNA sequence. Present in this sample are roughly 200,000 clones, roughly four fifths of which were seen just once. The top ten constitute 2.5% to 3.5% of the sample.

The data originate from a study of cytomegalovirus exposure and HLA in healthy donors (dated by TCRdb to between 2016 and 2019). Context from the whole study: The 670 or so repertoires of the first cohort and the 120 validation repertoires were produced on the same platform, according to a later analysis. Along with the approximately 700-subject first cohort, a separate validation cohort of roughly 110 different subjects was used. The aim of the study was to test whether cataloging public T cell receptors could identify signatures of past pathogen exposure. High-throughput TCR immunosequencing, statistical association of individual TCRs with disease status, and machine learning were combined to predict cytomegalovirus infection status.

The CDR3 holds 12 amino acids from the cysteine to the phenylalanine. Left in the record is the CDR3 DNA by itself, 36 bases read in frame from the first base. Taken from the germline V gene, the CDR1 and CDR2 loops are MGHDK and SYGVNS. V is pared back by 0 bases and J by 8 bases, with 7 bases lying between the germline termini. Overall results and qualifications from the work: All 120 or so repertoires were used to score co-occurrence in the validation cohort in a later analysis, because that analysis had no HLA typing for the cohort. The study listed 150 to 200 TCR beta chains as associated with cytomegalovirus. Of the cluster scores, around 95% were above 0 in a later analysis, which found that TCRs clustered in the first cohort also tended to co-occur in the 120 or so validation repertoires. In both the original and validation cohorts, the classifier was reported to diagnose cytomegalovirus status with high specificity and sensitivity. Three of the identified cytomegalovirus-associated TCR beta chains were confirmed in vitro to be specific for cytomegalovirus antigens. While some public TCRs were present in many individuals, most TCR sequences turned up only very rarely across donors. It was suggested by the authors that the approach could potentially be generalized to other disease states and immunological phenotypes.

Separate from the roughly 650-subject first cohort, the validation cohort of roughly 120 subjects was the group to which the donors belonged. Sequencing was carried out using PBMCs. The clonotype comes from a woman aged 18-35 years in good health and CMV-seropositive. Recombination joined TRBV25-1 with TRBJ1-2; a weak D assignment points to TRBD1 (5 bases agree). CDR3 reads: CASSEYQGGYTF. The DNA is as follows: TGTGCCAGCAGTGAATATCAGGGAGGCTACACCTTC.